These 8 T cell receptor beta chains came from one sample sequenced in a study of T cell clonality in common variable immunodeficiency. The repertoire was sequenced with immunoSEQ multiplex PCR; TCRdb's copy has only in-frame clones and lacks some. The table lists 30,000 to 45,000 clones, with no singletons. Sequencing was performed on peripheral blood mononuclear cells. These receptors originate from a person aged 18 to 70 in good health.

Details on this clone: Read coverage stops 3 residues before the CDR3 terminus; the germline J gene supplies the remainder. This chain links TRBV7-3 with TRBJ2-3, with TRBD2 identical over 15 bases. The CDR3 extends over 16 amino acids. Germline CDR1 and CDR2: SGHTA and FQGTGA. This CDR3 is CASSTGLAGGPETQYF. The covered CDR3 bases are TGTGCCAGCAGCACGGGACTAGCGGGAGGCCCCGAGACG. Complete variable domain (other parts from reference TRBV7-3 and TRBJ2-3): GAGVSQTPSNKVTEKGKYVELRCDPISGHTALYWYRQSLGQGPEFLIYFQGTGAADDSGLPNDRFFAVRPEGSVSTLKIQRTERGDSAVYLCASSTGLAGGPETQYFGPGTRLTVL.

In its sample, this clone was seen many times. The CDR3 goes on 3 residues after the read ends, and that part is filled in from the germline J gene. This sequence joins TRBV7-7 and TRBJ2-1; 10 positions agree with TRBD2. The junction had 4 bases not matched to a gene; V was cut back by 5 bases and J by 6 bases. The CDR3 loop spans 14 amino acids. Germline V gene data show CDR1 as SSHAT and CDR2 as FNYEAQ (reference sequence). CDR3 bases read: TGTGCCAGCAGCCGAGCGGGAGGGTTCAATGAG. This gives the protein CASSRAGGFNE. The complete CDR3 reads CASSRAGGFNEQFF.

This clone has at least ten counts. The CDR3 goes on 3 residues after the read ends, and that part is filled in from the germline J gene. The chain employs TRBV7-8 and TRBJ1-6; 7 bases fit TRBD1. CDR3 length: 14 residues. CDR1 and CDR2 from the germline V gene are SGHVS and FQNEAQ. J lost 4 bases, V lost 5 bases, and 2 bases had no gene match. The CDR3 loop reads CASSRGQYNSPLHF. CDR3 DNA (partial): TGTGCCAGCAGCCGGGGACAGTATAATTCACCC.

This clone was observed at least ten times. The read comes to an end 3 residues before the CDR3 does, leaving the germline J gene to fill in the end. The chain has TRBV20-1 and TRBJ2-7; 9 positions match TRBD1. This CDR3 has 17 residues. J gave up 2 bases and V 3 bases, and 14 bases lay outside the gene matches. Germline V gene lookup returns CDR1 DFQATT and CDR2 SNEGSKA (reference sequence). The DNA read from the CDR3 is TGCAGTGCTAGCTCCACAGGGGGCAGGGCTGTACCCTACGAG. Translating gives CSASSTGGRAVPYE. The complete CDR3 protein is CSASSTGGRAVPYEQYF.

This clone was picked up many times. The sequenced fragment ends 3 residues before the CDR3 boundary, so the rest is inferred from the germline J gene. The chain uses TRBV7-8 and TRBJ2-2; 9 positions match TRBD2. The CDR3 runs to 14 residues. Germline-derived CDR1 and CDR2 are SGHVS and FQNEAQ. J lost 7 bases, V lost 5 bases, and 5 bases had no gene match. Incomplete CDR3 DNA: TGTGCCAGCAGCGCGGGACTAGCCATCGGGGAG. It translates to CASSAGLAIGE. The whole CDR3 region reads CASSAGLAIGELFF.

Regarding this clone: The CDR3 is cut off 3 residues early in the read; its end comes from the germline J gene. The genes are TRBV6-1 and TRBJ2-2, with 10 bases lining up with TRBD2. J gave up 5 bases and V 8 bases, and 11 bases lay outside the gene matches. CDR1 is MNHNS and CDR2 is SASEGT in the germline V gene. This CDR3 comprises 16 residues. The CDR3 sequence: CASGALAGVETGELFF. Incomplete CDR3 DNA: TGTGCCAGCGGTGCGCTAGCGGGAGTGGAGACCGGGGAG.

This clone was recorded at least ten times. The read comes to an end 3 residues before the CDR3 does, leaving the germline J gene to fill in the end. This sequence joins TRBV20-1 and TRBJ2-1; tentative D call: TRBD2 (6 bases). This CDR3 spans 14 amino acids. Germline V lookup: CDR1 DFQATT, CDR2 SNEGSKA (reference sequence). V lost 6 bases to trimming and J lost 5 bases, with 17 bases between them. The CDR3 bases that were read are TGCAGTGCCCCGACGGGAGTGCGGGACAATGAG. This gives the protein CSAPTGVRDNE. The entire CDR3 protein is CSAPTGVRDNEQFF.

Concerning this clone: The missing CDR3 end, 3 residues past where the read stops, is filled in from the germline J gene. The rearrangement uses TRBV6-1 and TRBJ2-4; D perhaps matches TRBD2 (5 bases). This CDR3 has 19 amino acids. Germline V gene sequence: CDR1 MNHNS, CDR2 SASEGT. The CDR3 bases that were read are TGTGCCAGCAGTGAAGGGAGTCCGGGTGGGGTCGGTCTTGACTATGGT. Its translation: CASSEGSPGGVGLDYG. The CDR3 reads in full as CASSEGSPGGVGLDYGQYF.